The clone carrying this T cell receptor (beta chain) was picked up a small number of times. The repertoire was sequenced with immunoSEQ multiplex PCR; TCRdb's copy has only in-frame clones and lacks some. The repertoire holds about 220,000 clones, with roughly 80% as singletons. This sample is part of a study of blood T cell repertoires in COVID-19. Material for sequencing was peripheral blood. The TCR originated in a man younger than 40 with active or convalescent COVID-19.

The CDR3 region is CASSPPEERAYTF. The CDR3 DNA follows: TGTGCCAGCAGTCCCCCTGAGGAGAGGGCCTACACCTTC. V usage is TRBV28 and J usage is TRBJ1-2; no clear D gene. V dropped 5 bases and J dropped 10 bases, with 17 bases sitting between them. The CDR3 has 13 residues. Germline V lookup: CDR1 MDHEN, CDR2 SYDVKM.